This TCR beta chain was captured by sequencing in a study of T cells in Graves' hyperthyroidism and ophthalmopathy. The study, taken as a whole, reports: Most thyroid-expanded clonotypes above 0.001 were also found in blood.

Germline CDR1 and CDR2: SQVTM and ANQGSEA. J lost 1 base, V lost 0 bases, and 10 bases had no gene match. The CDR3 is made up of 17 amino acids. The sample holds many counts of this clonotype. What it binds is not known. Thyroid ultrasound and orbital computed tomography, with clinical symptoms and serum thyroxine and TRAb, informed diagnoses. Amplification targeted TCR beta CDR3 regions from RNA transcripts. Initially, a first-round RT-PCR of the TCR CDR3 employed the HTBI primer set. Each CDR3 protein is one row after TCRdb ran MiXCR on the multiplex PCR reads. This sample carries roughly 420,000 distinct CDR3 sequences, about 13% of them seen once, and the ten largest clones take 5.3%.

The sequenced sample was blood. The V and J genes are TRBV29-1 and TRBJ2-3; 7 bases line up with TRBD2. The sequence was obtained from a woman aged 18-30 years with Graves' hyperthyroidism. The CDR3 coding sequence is TGCAGCGTTGAAGAGTGGGAGGGGCGTTGGGGCACAGATACGCAGTATTTT. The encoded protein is CSVEEWEGRWGTDTQYF.